The present TCR beta chain was sequenced within a study of shared clonotypes between healthy human individuals. Libraries were prepared by immunoSEQ multiplex PCR; TCRdb keeps only in-frame clonotypes and omits some of them. The table shows 2 million to 2.5 million clones, with approximately 96% occurring only once. Sequencing was performed on naive CD4+ T cells sorted from blood. Subset here: CD45RA+ positively selected. The clonotype comes from a man aged 18 to 30 in good health.

The CDR3 DNA is TGTGCCAGCAGCTTAGGGGGTTGGGGGAGGACTGAAGCTTTCTTT. Its translation is CASSLGGWGRTEAFF. The chain has TRBV7-9 and TRBJ1-1; tentative D call: TRBD1 (5 bases). The germline gives CDR1 SEHNR, CDR2 FQNEAQ (reference sequence). Deletions cut 1 base from V and 5 bases from J, with 14 bases between. The CDR3 loop spans 15 amino acids.